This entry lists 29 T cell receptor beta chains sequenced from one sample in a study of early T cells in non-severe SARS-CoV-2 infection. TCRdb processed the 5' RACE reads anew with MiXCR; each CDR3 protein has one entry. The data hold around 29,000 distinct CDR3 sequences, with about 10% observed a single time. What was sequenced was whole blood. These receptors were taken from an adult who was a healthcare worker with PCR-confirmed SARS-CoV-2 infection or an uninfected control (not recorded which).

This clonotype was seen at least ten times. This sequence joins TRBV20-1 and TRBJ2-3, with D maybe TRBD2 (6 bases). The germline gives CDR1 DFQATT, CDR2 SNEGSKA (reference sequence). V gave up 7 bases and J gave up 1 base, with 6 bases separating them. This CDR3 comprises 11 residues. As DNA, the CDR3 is TGCAGTGGGGAGGGCACAGATACGCAGTATTTT. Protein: CSGEGTDTQYF.

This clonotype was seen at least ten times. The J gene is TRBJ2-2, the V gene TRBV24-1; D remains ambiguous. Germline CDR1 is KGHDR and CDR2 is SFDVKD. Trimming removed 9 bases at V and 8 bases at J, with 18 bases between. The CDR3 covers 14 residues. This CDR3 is CATSEIQTKGELFF. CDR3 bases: TGTGCCACCTCTGAGATACAAACCAAGGGGGAGCTGTTTTTT.

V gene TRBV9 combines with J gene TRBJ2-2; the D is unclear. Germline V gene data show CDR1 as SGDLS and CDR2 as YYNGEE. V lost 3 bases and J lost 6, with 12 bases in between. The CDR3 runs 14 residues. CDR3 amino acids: CASSGGWTSGELFF. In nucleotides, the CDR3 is TGTGCCAGCAGCGGGGGTTGGACGTCCGGGGAGCTGTTTTTT.

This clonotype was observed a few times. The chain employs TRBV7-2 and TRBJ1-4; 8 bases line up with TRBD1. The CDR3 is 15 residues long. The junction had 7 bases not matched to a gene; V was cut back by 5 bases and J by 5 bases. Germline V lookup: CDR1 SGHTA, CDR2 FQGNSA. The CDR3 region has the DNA TGTGCCAGCAGCACACGGACAGGGACGAATGAAAAACTGTTTTTT. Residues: CASSTRTGTNEKLFF.

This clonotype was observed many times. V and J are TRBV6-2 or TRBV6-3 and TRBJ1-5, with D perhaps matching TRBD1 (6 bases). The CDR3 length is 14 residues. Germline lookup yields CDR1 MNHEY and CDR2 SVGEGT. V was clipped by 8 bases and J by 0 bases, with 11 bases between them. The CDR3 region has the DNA TGTGCCAGCGCACAGGGTTATAGCAATCAGCCCCAGCATTTT. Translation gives CASAQGYSNQPQHF.

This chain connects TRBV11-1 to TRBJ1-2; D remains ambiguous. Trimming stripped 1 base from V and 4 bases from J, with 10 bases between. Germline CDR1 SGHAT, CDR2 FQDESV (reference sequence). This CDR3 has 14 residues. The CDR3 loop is CASSLDIRGYGYTF. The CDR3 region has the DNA TGTGCCAGCAGCTTAGATATACGGGGCTATGGCTACACCTTC. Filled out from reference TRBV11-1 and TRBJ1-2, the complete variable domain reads EAEVAQSPRYKITEKSQAVAFWCDPISGHATLYWYRQILGQGPELLVQFQDESVVDDSQLPKDRFSAERLKGVDSTLKIQPAELGDSAMYLCASSLDIRGYGYTFGSGTRLTVV.

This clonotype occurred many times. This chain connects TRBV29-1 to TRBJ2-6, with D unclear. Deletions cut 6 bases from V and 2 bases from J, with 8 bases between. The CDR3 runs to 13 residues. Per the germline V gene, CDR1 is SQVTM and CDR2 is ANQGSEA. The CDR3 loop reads CSVTRTGANVLTF. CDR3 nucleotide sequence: TGCAGCGTCACGCGAACTGGGGCCAACGTCCTGACTTTC. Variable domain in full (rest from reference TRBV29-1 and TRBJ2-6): SAVISQKPSRDICQRGTSLTIQCQVDSQVTMMFWYRQQPGQSLTLIATANQGSEATYESGFVIDKFPISRPNLTFSTLTVSNMSPEDSSIYLCSVTRTGANVLTFGAGSRLTVL.

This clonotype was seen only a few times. The CDR3 nucleotides read TGCGCCAGCAGTGACCGGGACAGGGGAATTGGAATGAACACTGAAGCTTTCTTT. Translation: CASSDRDRGIGMNTEAFF. The chain couples TRBV10-1 to TRBJ1-1, with TRBD1 identical over 10 bases. Germline V lookup: CDR1 WNHNN, CDR2 SYGVQD (reference sequence). Trimming at V came to 3 bases and at J to 0 bases, leaving 10 bases not matched to a gene. This CDR3 has 18 amino acids.

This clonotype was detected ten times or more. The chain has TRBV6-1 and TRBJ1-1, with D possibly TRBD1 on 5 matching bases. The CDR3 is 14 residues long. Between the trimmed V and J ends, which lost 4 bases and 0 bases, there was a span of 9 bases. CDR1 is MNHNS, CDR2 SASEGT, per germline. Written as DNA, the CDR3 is TGTGCCAGCAGTGCGGGACGGATGAACACTGAAGCTTTCTTT. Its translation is CASSAGRMNTEAFF.

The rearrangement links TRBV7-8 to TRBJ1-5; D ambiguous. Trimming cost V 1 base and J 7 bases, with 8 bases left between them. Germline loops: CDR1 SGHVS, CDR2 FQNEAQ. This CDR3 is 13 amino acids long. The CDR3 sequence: CASSLDRGQPQHF. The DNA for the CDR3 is TGTGCCAGCAGCTTAGACAGAGGGCAGCCCCAGCATTTT.

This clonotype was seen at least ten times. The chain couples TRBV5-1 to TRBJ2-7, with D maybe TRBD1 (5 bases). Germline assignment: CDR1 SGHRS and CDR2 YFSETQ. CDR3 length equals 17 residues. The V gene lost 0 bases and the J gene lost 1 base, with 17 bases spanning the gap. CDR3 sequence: CASSLVPPQGMSYEQYF. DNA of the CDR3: TGCGCCAGCAGCTTGGTGCCCCCTCAGGGAATGTCCTACGAGCAGTACTTC.

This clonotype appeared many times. CDR3 DNA: TGTGCCAGCAGTTTGGATGACTATGGCTACACCTTC. Amino acids: CASSLDDYGYTF. This chain links TRBV12-3 or TRBV12-4 with TRBJ1-2, with no clear D. The CDR3 is made up of 12 amino acids. With 3 bases removed from V and 3 bases from J, the gap between germline ends came to 5 bases.

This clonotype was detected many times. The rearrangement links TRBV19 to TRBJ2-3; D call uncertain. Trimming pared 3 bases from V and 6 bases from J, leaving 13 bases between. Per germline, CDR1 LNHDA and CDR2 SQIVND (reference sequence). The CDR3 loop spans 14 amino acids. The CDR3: CASSIQESVDTQYF. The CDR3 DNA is TGTGCCAGTAGTATTCAGGAAAGTGTGGATACGCAGTATTTT.

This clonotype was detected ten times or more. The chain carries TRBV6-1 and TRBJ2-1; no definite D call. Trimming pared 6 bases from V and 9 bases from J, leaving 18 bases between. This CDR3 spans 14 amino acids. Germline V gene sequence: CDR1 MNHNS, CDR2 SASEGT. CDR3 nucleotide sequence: TGTGCCAGCAGCCTCCACACGGGTCCTACTGAGCAGTTCTTC. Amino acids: CASSLHTGPTEQFF.

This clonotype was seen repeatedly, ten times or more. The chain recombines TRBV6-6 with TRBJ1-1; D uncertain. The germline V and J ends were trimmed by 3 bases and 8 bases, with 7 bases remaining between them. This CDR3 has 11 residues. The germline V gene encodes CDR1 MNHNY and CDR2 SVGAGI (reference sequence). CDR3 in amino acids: CASSYRTEAFF. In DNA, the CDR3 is TGTGCCAGCAGTTATAGGACCGAAGCTTTCTTT.

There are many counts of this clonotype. CDR3 amino acids: CASSVFNYGYTF. The CDR3 region has the DNA TGTGCCAGCAGTGTATTCAACTATGGCTACACCTTC. The rearrangement joins TRBV6-2 or TRBV6-3 to TRBJ1-2, with unresolved D. The V end lost 5 bases, the J end lost 2 bases, and 6 bases lay between the germline ends. The germline V gene encodes CDR1 MNHEY and CDR2 SVGEGT. CDR3 size: 12 residues.

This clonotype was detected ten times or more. CDR3: CASSISGQRKEQYF. The CDR3 region has the DNA TGTGCCAGCAGCATTTCGGGTCAAAGAAAAGAGCAGTACTTC. This chain connects TRBV5-5 to TRBJ2-7; D uncertain. The CDR3 contains 14 residues. The germline V gene has CDR1 SGHKS and CDR2 YYEKEE (reference sequence). The ends were cut back, 4 bases at V and 7 bases at J, with 18 bases in the middle.

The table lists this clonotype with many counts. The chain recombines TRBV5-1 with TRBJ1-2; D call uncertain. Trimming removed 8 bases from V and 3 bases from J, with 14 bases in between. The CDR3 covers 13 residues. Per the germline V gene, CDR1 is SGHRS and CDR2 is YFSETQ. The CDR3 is CASRMGIDYGYTF. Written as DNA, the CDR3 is TGCGCCAGTAGGATGGGGATTGACTATGGCTACACCTTC.

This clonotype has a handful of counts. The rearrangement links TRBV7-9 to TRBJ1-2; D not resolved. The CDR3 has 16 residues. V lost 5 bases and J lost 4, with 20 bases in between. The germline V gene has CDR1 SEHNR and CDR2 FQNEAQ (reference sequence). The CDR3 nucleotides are TGTGCCAGCAGCCCCCGGGGTACTGTGAGTGGCTATGGCTACACCTTC. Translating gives CASSPRGTVSGYGYTF.

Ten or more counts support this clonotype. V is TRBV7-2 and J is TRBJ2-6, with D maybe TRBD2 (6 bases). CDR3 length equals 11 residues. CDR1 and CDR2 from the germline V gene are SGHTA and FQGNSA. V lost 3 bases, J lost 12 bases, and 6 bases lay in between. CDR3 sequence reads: CASSLGGVLTF. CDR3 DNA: TGTGCCAGCAGCTTGGGAGGCGTCCTGACTTTC.

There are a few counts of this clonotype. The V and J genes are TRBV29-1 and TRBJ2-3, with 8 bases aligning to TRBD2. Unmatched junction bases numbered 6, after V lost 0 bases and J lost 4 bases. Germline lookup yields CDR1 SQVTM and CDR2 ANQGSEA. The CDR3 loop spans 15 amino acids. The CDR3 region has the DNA TGCAGCGTTGAAGATCCCAGCGGGGGATCAGATACGCAGTATTTT. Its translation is CSVEDPSGGSDTQYF.

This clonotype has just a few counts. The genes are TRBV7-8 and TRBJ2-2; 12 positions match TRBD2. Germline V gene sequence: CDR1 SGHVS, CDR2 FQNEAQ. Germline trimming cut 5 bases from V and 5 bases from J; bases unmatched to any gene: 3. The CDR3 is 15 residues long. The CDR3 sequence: CASSILAGGTGELFF. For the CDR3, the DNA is TGTGCCAGCAGCATACTAGCGGGGGGAACCGGGGAGCTGTTTTTT.

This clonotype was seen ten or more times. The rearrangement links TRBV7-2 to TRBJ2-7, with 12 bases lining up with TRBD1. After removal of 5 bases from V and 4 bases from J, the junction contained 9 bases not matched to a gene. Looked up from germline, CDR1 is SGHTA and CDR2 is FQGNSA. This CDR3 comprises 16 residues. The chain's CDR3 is CASSPIGTGGAYEQYF. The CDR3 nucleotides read TGTGCCAGCAGCCCGATCGGGACAGGGGGCGCGTACGAGCAGTACTTC.

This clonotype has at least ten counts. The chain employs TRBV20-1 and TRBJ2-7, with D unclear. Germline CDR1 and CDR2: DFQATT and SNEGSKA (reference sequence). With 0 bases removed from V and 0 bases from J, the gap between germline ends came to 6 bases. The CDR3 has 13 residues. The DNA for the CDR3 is TGCAGTGCTAGAGAAAGGGCCTCCTACGAGCAGTACTTC. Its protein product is CSARERASYEQYF.

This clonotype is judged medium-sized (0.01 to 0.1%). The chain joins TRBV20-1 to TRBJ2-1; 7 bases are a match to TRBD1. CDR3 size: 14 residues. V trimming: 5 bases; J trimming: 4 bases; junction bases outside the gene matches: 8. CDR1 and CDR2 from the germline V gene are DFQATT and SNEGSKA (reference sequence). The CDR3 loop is CSAPTGVKYNEQFF. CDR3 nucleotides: TGCAGTGCTCCCACAGGGGTGAAATACAATGAGCAGTTCTTC.

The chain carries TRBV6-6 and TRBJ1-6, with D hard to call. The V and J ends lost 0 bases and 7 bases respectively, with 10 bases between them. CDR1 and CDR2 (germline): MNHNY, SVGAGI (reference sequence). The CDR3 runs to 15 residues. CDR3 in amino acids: CASSYSSGGNSPLHF. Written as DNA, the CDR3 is TGTGCCAGCAGTTACTCCTCGGGAGGCAATTCACCCCTCCACTTT.

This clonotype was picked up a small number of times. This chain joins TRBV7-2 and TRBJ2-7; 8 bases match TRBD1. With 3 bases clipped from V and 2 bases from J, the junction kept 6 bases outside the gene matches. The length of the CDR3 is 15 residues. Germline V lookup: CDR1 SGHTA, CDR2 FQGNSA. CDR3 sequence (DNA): TGTGCCAGCAGCTTGGGACAGGTGACTGCCTACGAGCAGTACTTC. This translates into CASSLGQVTAYEQYF.

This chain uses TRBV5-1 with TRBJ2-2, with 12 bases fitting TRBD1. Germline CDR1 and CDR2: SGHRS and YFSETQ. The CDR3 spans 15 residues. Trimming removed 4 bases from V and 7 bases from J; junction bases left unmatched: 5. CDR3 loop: CASSPGQGANGELFF. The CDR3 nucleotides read TGCGCCAGCAGCCCGGGACAGGGGGCGAACGGGGAGCTGTTTTTT.

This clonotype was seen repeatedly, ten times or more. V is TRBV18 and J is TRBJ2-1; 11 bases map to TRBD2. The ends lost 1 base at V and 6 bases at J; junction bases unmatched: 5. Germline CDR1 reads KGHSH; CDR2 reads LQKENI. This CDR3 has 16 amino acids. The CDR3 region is CASSPQSSGGTNEQFF. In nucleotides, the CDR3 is TGTGCCAGCTCACCACAGTCTAGCGGGGGGACCAATGAGCAGTTCTTC.